Listed here are 3 T cell receptor beta chains from one sample, sequenced in a study of glioma-infiltrating T cells after dendritic cell vaccination. Time point indicated: after dendritic cell vaccination, including at tumor progression/relapse. Libraries were prepared by immunoSEQ multiplex PCR; TCRdb keeps only in-frame clonotypes and omits some of them. The repertoire holds tens of thousands of clones, with around four fifths as singletons. Source: blood, taken after dendritic cell vaccination. Every receptor here comes from a human donor with glioblastoma.

The count of this clone is one. The genes are TRBV4-1 and TRBJ2-1, with D possibly TRBD2 on 6 matching bases. The germline V and J ends were trimmed by 1 base and 6 bases, with 10 bases remaining between them. The CDR3 spans 14 residues. Germline CDR1 is MGHRA and CDR2 is YSYEKL. CDR3 DNA sequence: TGCGCCAGCAGCCAAGTCCAGACTAGCAATGAGCAGTTCTTC. It yields the protein CASSQVQTSNEQFF.

A single count supports this clone. The gene calls are TRBV7-8 and TRBJ2-7, with D possibly TRBD1 on 6 matching bases. CDR1 and CDR2 from the germline V gene are SGHVS and FQNEAQ. This CDR3 is 14 amino acids long. V gave up 1 base and J gave up 2 bases, with 9 bases separating them. The CDR3 DNA reads as TGTGCCAGCAGCTTAGACAGGGATGCCTACGAGCAGTACTTC. As protein: CASSLDRDAYEQYF.

The J gene is TRBJ1-2, the V gene TRBV9; D is unclear. The CDR3 is made up of 15 amino acids. V lost 4 bases, J lost 0 bases, and 13 bases lay in between. Germline values: CDR1 SGDLS, CDR2 YYNGEE. CDR3 region: CASSYATGSNYGYTF. The CDR3 coding sequence is TGTGCCAGCAGCTACGCAACGGGATCTAACTATGGCTACACCTTC.